This TCR beta chain was captured in a study of CD8 T cells in ankylosing spondylitis. TCRdb re-derived calls from the 5' RACE reads in MiXCR, one entry per CDR3 protein. The sample shows 150,000 to 200,000 distinct CDR3 sequences, about an eighth of them seen only once. The clonotype was recovered from a female donor with ankylosing spondylitis or in good health (not recorded which). The sequenced material came from blood, either unsorted or a sorted T cell fraction (not recorded which).

The CDR3 coding sequence is TGTGCCAGCAGGGGACTAGCGGGAGTGGGAGATACGCAGTATTTT. Protein: CASRGLAGVGDTQYF. The V gene is TRBV2, the J gene TRBJ2-3, with 14 bases fitting TRBD2. The CDR3 loop spans 15 amino acids. Germline CDR1 reads SNHLY; CDR2 reads FYNNEI. V lost 6 bases to trimming and J lost 5 bases; unmatched junction nucleotides: 4.